One and the same sample provided the 28 T cell receptor beta chains below, sequenced in a study of OX40 agonist ivuxolimab in advanced cancers. Only in-frame clones appear in the TCRdb table, and some are missing; sequencing was by immunoSEQ multiplex PCR. In the table there are about 64,000 clones, roughly 87% of which are singletons. The sample was CD4+ or CD8+ T cells sorted from blood, taken in a trial of the OX40 agonist ivuxolimab. These receptors all come from an adult with an advanced solid tumor such as melanoma, head and neck, liver or kidney cancer.

This chain uses TRBV15 with TRBJ2-3; 9 bases map to TRBD2. V dropped 7 bases and J dropped 0; count of bases not matched to a gene: 8. The germline V gene has CDR1 LNHNV and CDR2 YYDKDF (reference sequence). The CDR3 totals 16 residues. This CDR3 is CATTRGTSSSTDTQYF. CDR3 sequence (DNA): TGTGCCACCACCCGAGGGACTAGCTCGAGCACAGATACGCAGTATTTT.

This clone was counted only a few times. A junction end diverges from the germline sequence, so it may reflect a read error. The chain recombines TRBV7-7 with TRBJ2-7, with a weak D call TRBD1 (5 bases). CDR1 is SSHAT, CDR2 FNYEAQ, per germline (reference sequence). CDR3 size: 13 residues. CDR3: CASSLDAGREQYF. The CDR3 DNA reads TGTGCTAGCAGCTTAGATGCAGGGCGAGAGCAGTACTTC.

J is TRBJ2-7 and V is TRBV2; D might be TRBD2 (7 bases). CDR1 is SNHLY, CDR2 FYNNEI, per germline. The germline V and J ends were trimmed by 1 base and 12 bases, with 13 bases remaining between them. The CDR3 has 12 amino acids. This CDR3 is CASSEDRGGRYF. The CDR3 nucleotides read TGTGCCAGCAGTGAAGATAGGGGGGGGAGGTACTTC.

The chain employs TRBV2 and TRBJ1-4; the match to TRBD1 covers 7 bases. Germline assignment: CDR1 SNHLY and CDR2 FYNNEI. The V and J ends lost 6 bases and 8 bases, in that order; junction bases with no gene match: 6. There are 13 residues in the CDR3. CDR3 loop: CASRVTGTEKLFF. The CDR3 DNA reads as TGTGCCAGCAGGGTGACAGGGACAGAAAAACTGTTTTTT.

This chain links TRBV4-2 with TRBJ2-5, with D unclear. Looked up from germline, CDR1 is LGHNA and CDR2 is YNFKEQ. V lost 5 bases to trimming and J lost 5 bases, with 12 bases between them. CDR3 length: 13 amino acids. CDR3 amino acids: CASSLEYRETQYF. The CDR3 DNA is TGTGCCAGCAGCTTGGAATATAGGGAGACCCAGTACTTC.

As for this clone: The same CDR3 is also encoded by other DNA sequences in this sample. The chain employs TRBV5-1 and TRBJ2-7; the D gene is possibly TRBD2 (5 bases). The germline CDR1 and CDR2 sequences are SGHRS and YFSETQ. The V and J ends lost 4 bases and 0 bases respectively, with 14 bases between them. The CDR3 totals 15 residues. CDR3 DNA sequence: TGCGCCAGCAGCATGGACTCACTAAGCTCCTACGAGCAGTACTTC. The encoded protein is CASSMDSLSSYEQYF. Variable domain in full (rest from reference TRBV5-1 and TRBJ2-7): KAGVTQTPRYLIKTRGQQVTLSCSPISGHRSVSWYQQTPGQGLQFLFEYFSETQRNKGNFPGRFSGRQFSNSRSEMNVSTLELGDSALYLCASSMDSLSSYEQYFGPGTRLTVT.

In DNA, the CDR3 is TGTGCCAGCAGCTTGGGGCAGTACACTGAAGCTTTCTTT. Encoded protein: CASSLGQYTEAFF. V and J are TRBV5-5 and TRBJ1-1; no clear D. Germline CDR1 is SGHKS and CDR2 is YYEKEE (reference sequence). This CDR3 spans 13 amino acids. Trimming took 0 bases from V and 3 from J, leaving 6 bases between them.

The chain carries TRBV5-1 and TRBJ2-3; 8 nucleotides agree with TRBD1. Germline V lookup: CDR1 SGHRS, CDR2 YFSETQ. With V trimmed by 2 bases and J by 2 bases, 7 bases remained unmatched. The length of the CDR3 is 16 residues. CDR3 loop: CASSLQGVQDTDTQYF. DNA of the CDR3: TGCGCCAGCAGCTTACAGGGGGTTCAGGACACAGATACGCAGTATTTT.

This chain connects TRBV18 to TRBJ1-2; 7 positions match TRBD1. After removal of 3 bases from V and 5 bases from J, the junction contained 15 bases not matched to a gene. Germline V gives CDR1 KGHSH, CDR2 LQKENI. The CDR3 is 17 amino acids. The CDR3 reads CASSPEGTAAEGYGYTF. DNA of the CDR3: TGTGCCAGCTCACCGGAAGGGACAGCCGCCGAGGGGTATGGCTACACCTTC.

The chain joins TRBV5-1 to TRBJ2-7; D is possibly TRBD2 (6 bases). The CDR3 has 15 residues. Looked up from germline, CDR1 is SGHRS and CDR2 is YFSETQ. V was cut by 2 bases and J by 2 bases, with 14 bases left in between. The CDR3 nucleotides are TGCGCCAGCAGCTTAAGAAGCGGGCCTACCTACGAGCAGTACTTC. Amino acid sequence: CASSLRSGPTYEQYF.

This chain uses TRBV19 with TRBJ2-3; D is possibly TRBD1 (6 bases). The V end was cut by 6 bases, the J end by 3 bases, with 13 bases between. The CDR3 runs to 14 residues. Germline-derived CDR1 and CDR2 are LNHDA and SQIVND (reference sequence). This CDR3 is CASSLNQGTDTQYF. The CDR3 coding sequence is TGTGCCAGTAGCTTAAACCAGGGGACAGATACGCAGTATTTT. The full variable domain, its missing parts supplied by reference TRBV19 and TRBJ2-3, is DGGITQSPKYLFRKEGQNVTLSCEQNLNHDAMYWYRQDPGQGLRLIYYSQIVNDFQKGDIAEGYSVSREKKESFPLTVTSAQKNPTAFYLCASSLNQGTDTQYFGPGTRLTVL.

This clone was detected a few times. The chain couples TRBV6-1 to TRBJ1-1; no reliable D call. V gave up 4 bases and J gave up 10 bases, with 13 bases separating them. The CDR3 spans 12 residues. Germline V gives CDR1 MNHNS, CDR2 SASEGT. The CDR3 protein is CASSGYAGGAFF. The DNA for the CDR3 is TGTGCCAGCAGTGGTTACGCCGGCGGAGCTTTCTTT.

This chain uses TRBV10-3 with TRBJ2-7, with 8 bases fitting TRBD2. In germline, CDR1 is ENHRY, CDR2 SYGVKD. The ends lost 5 bases at V and 6 bases at J; junction bases unmatched: 12. The CDR3 sequence is 15 residues long. The chain's CDR3 is CAISFKAGETSEQYF. CDR3 bases: TGTGCCATCAGTTTTAAAGCGGGAGAGACGTCCGAGCAGTACTTC.

The gene calls are TRBV15 and TRBJ2-3; TRBD2 aligns across 13 bases. Germline V lookup: CDR1 LNHNV, CDR2 YYDKDF (reference sequence). The length of the CDR3 is 18 residues. The V and J ends lost 1 base and 2 bases, in that order; junction bases with no gene match: 6. The CDR3 here is CATSRVGGTSGITDTQYF. The CDR3 DNA reads TGTGCCACCAGCAGAGTAGGAGGGACTAGCGGGATCACAGATACGCAGTATTTT.

The V call is TRBV19, the J call TRBJ1-5; D is unclear. With 7 bases removed from V and 0 bases from J, the gap between germline ends came to 16 bases. CDR1 and CDR2 (germline): LNHDA, SQIVND (reference sequence). The CDR3 is 16 amino acids. This CDR3 is CASTDRAGTSNQPQHF. For the CDR3, the DNA is TGTGCCAGTACCGATAGGGCAGGTACTAGCAATCAGCCCCAGCATTTT.

This sequence joins TRBV6-6 and TRBJ1-3, with TRBD1 identical over 7 bases. This CDR3 has 13 amino acids. V was pared by 5 bases and J by 2 bases, with 0 bases of the junction left unmatched. CDR1 MNHNY and CDR2 SVGAGI come from the germline V gene (reference sequence). The CDR3 nucleotides read TGTGCCAGCAGTCAGGGGGCTGGAAACACCATATATTTT. Translated: CASSQGAGNTIYF.

This chain connects TRBV5-1 to TRBJ1-3, with TRBD1 identical over 8 bases. The germline CDR1 and CDR2 sequences are SGHRS and YFSETQ. With V trimmed by 1 base and J by 4 bases, 1 base remained unmatched. This CDR3 region has 14 residues. CDR3 sequence (DNA): TGCGCCAGCAGCTTGTCAGGGGGCGGAAACACCATATATTTT. Encoded protein: CASSLSGGGNTIYF.

This clone has a single count. This sequence joins TRBV25-1 and TRBJ1-1; 7 bases agree with TRBD1. The V and J ends lost 5 bases and 6 bases, in that order; junction bases with no gene match: 9. Germline CDR1 reads MGHDK; CDR2 reads SYGVNS. This CDR3 is built from 14 residues. The CDR3 here is CASSQGGLVAEAFF. CDR3 DNA: TGTGCCAGCAGTCAAGGGGGCCTAGTAGCTGAAGCTTTCTTT.

This clone was seen only once. The J gene is TRBJ2-7, the V gene TRBV14, with D possibly being TRBD2 (5 bases). V was clipped by 0 bases and J by 3 bases, with 18 bases between them. The CDR3 is 17 residues long. Germline V lookup: CDR1 SGHDN, CDR2 FVKESK. Here the CDR3 reads CASSQEIVGLPNYEQYF. The CDR3 DNA is TGTGCCAGCAGCCAAGAGATCGTCGGACTCCCGAACTACGAGCAGTACTTC. The full variable domain, with the rest looked up from reference TRBV14 and TRBJ2-7, is EAGVTQFPSHSVIEKGQTVTLRCDPISGHDNLYWYRRVMGKEIKFLLHFVKESKQDESGMPNNRFLAERTGGTYSTLKVQPAELEDSGVYFCASSQEIVGLPNYEQYFGPGTRLTVT.

The V gene is TRBV30, the J gene TRBJ2-7, with D unresolved. This CDR3 is 11 amino acids long. The V and J ends lost 0 bases and 6 bases respectively, with 6 bases between them. From germline, CDR1 is GTSNPN and CDR2 SVGIG (reference sequence). CDR3 region: CAWSVGPEQYF. As DNA, the CDR3 is TGTGCCTGGAGTGTTGGGCCCGAGCAGTACTTC.

The chain has TRBV6-6 and TRBJ1-5; unclear D gene. The V end was cut by 2 bases, the J end by 6 bases, with 14 bases between. The CDR3 is made up of 15 amino acids. The germline gives CDR1 MNHNY, CDR2 SVGAGI (reference sequence). The CDR3 region has the DNA TGTGCCAGCAGTTACCAACAAAACGAGGGTCAGCCCCAGCATTTT. It specifies CASSYQQNEGQPQHF.

The chain recombines TRBV30 with TRBJ1-5; D ambiguous. Germline assignment: CDR1 GTSNPN and CDR2 SVGIG (reference sequence). V was pared by 0 bases and J by 5 bases, with 11 bases between. This CDR3 contains 14 residues. The DNA for the CDR3 is TGTGCCTGGAGTGTCCAGGAGTATTATCAGCCCCAGCATTTT. This translates into CAWSVQEYYQPQHF.

This clone was observed a single time. The J gene is TRBJ1-4, the V gene TRBV11-2, with 8 bases fitting TRBD1. The V gene's germline CDR1 is SGHAT and CDR2 FQNNGV. Trimming cost V 5 bases and J 4 bases; bases outside gene matches: 6. The CDR3 runs 15 residues. The CDR3: CASSPTTGDNEKLFF. In DNA, the CDR3 is TGTGCCAGCAGCCCTACGACAGGGGATAATGAAAAACTGTTTTTT.

As regards this clone: The junction departs from germline at one end; a sequencing error may be responsible. The V call is TRBV6-1, the J call TRBJ1-3; the D gene is possibly TRBD1 (6 bases). This CDR3 is built from 14 residues. The germline gives CDR1 MNHNS, CDR2 SASEGT. CDR3: CASKLDSSGNTIYF. As DNA, the CDR3 is TGTGCGAGCAAATTGGACAGCTCTGGAAACACCATATATTTT.

CDR3 sequence reads: CASSRGGGIFGETQYF. CDR3 bases: TGTGCCAGTAGTAGGGGTGGCGGGATTTTCGGAGAGACCCAGTACTTC. The rearrangement uses TRBV19 and TRBJ2-5, with D possibly being TRBD2 (6 bases). The CDR3 runs to 16 residues. Deletions cut 4 bases from V and 4 bases from J, with 19 bases between. CDR1 is LNHDA and CDR2 is SQIVND in the germline V gene (reference sequence).

The genes are TRBV11-1 and TRBJ1-1; D unclear. The CDR3 covers 15 residues. From germline, CDR1 is SGHAT and CDR2 FQDESV (reference sequence). Deletions cut 5 bases from V and 6 bases from J, with 19 bases between. CDR3 region: CASSLLFGERAEAFF. CDR3 DNA: TGTGCCAGCAGCCTCCTTTTTGGGGAGAGGGCTGAAGCTTTCTTT.

This chain joins TRBV29-1 and TRBJ2-5; TRBD1 matches at 9 bases. The CDR3 is 13 amino acids. Germline values: CDR1 SQVTM, CDR2 ANQGSEA. The trim removed 6 bases at V and 5 bases at J, leaving 7 bases unmatched. Here the CDR3 reads CSVVTGGQETQYF. CDR3 DNA: TGCAGCGTCGTGACAGGGGGGCAGGAGACCCAGTACTTC.

This chain joins TRBV11-1 and TRBJ1-1; maybe TRBD1 (5 bases). V gave up 5 bases and J gave up 4 bases, with 17 bases separating them. Germline V gene data show CDR1 as SGHAT and CDR2 as FQDESV (reference sequence). The CDR3 sequence is 15 residues long. The CDR3 sequence: CASSPIGRGSTEAFF. CDR3 DNA sequence: TGTGCCAGCAGCCCCATCGGGAGGGGCAGCACTGAAGCTTTCTTT. The full variable domain, completed using reference TRBV11-1 and TRBJ1-1, is EAEVAQSPRYKITEKSQAVAFWCDPISGHATLYWYRQILGQGPELLVQFQDESVVDDSQLPKDRFSAERLKGVDSTLKIQPAELGDSAMYLCASSPIGRGSTEAFFGQGTRLTVV.